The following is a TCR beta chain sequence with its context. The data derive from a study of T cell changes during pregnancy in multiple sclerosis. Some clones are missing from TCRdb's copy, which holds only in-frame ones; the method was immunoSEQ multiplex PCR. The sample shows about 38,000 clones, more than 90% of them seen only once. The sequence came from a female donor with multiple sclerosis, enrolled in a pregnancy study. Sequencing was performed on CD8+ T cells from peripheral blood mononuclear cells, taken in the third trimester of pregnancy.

The CDR3 DNA sequence: TGTGCCAGCAGTTTAGTCGGCTTGGGGGCCCAAGAGACCCAGTACTTC. It is translated as CASSLVGLGAQETQYF. The rearrangement links TRBV27 to TRBJ2-5; maybe TRBD1 (6 bases). CDR3 length: 16 amino acids. The V end lost 2 bases, the J end lost 1 base, and 14 bases lay between the germline ends. CDR1 and CDR2 (germline): MNHEY, SMNVEV (reference sequence).